This T cell receptor beta chain derives from a study of cytomegalovirus exposure and HLA in healthy donors listed by TCRdb under 2017. Study-wide context: An earlier analysis of about 560 of the donors reported approximately 280 Gb of sequence data and 90 million to 120 million unique TCR beta sequences obtained from roughly 180 million T cells. Roughly 300 gigabases of sequencing data and 75 million to 85 million unique TCR sequences made up an early release that covered approximately 700 HLA-typed donors. Of the 300 to 450 genotyped donors, 65% to 90% were placed in the genetic ancestry cluster associated with self-reported Caucasian donors. The study aimed to test whether signatures of past pathogen exposure could be identified by cataloging public T cell receptors. The study used immunosequencing to profile the T cell repertoires of several hundred subjects and linked those repertoires to cytomegalovirus serostatus. A separate validation cohort of approximately 130 different subjects was used in addition to the approximately 610-subject first cohort. High-throughput TCR immunosequencing, statistical association of individual TCRs with disease status, and machine learning were combined to predict cytomegalovirus infection status. A later analysis re-analyzed previously published TCR beta repertoires from about 600 donors and added high-resolution HLA genotyping to study TCR occurrence patterns. In the later analysis, no new phenotypic data were used to find candidate immune exposures; instead, reliance was placed on TCR beta sequences and their occurrence across donors. An earlier analysis of 587 of the donors used high-throughput TCR beta sequencing to judge whether each TCR beta V gene segment behaved as functional or pseudogenic. Alongside the repertoire data, information on donor age, sex, ethnicity and CMV serostatus was compiled. A later genetic analysis used genome-wide SNP genotypes for 398 of the 666 donors, treating that subset as a discovery cohort. Every repertoire in the discovery cohort had been generated on one and the same sequencing platform. HLA typing covered class I and class II loci at four-digit resolution. Typing coverage differed by locus: A, B, C, DRB1 and DQB1 were typed in roughly 620-630 donors, DQA1 in 522, DPA1 in nearly 610, and DPB1 in approximately 450. Because of strong linkage in the cohort, roughly 5 DR-DQ haplotypes were treated as single units for association and clustering. Among 350 to 400 genotyped donors of the cohort, an average of approximately 240,000 unique TCR beta nucleotide sequences were sequenced per donor, 15% to 20% of them non-productive. Overall results and qualifications from the work: Some IMGT-functional V segments, including TRBV6-2 and TRBV6-3, could not be told apart with the 87-base-pair reads, so those segments were excluded. It was suggested by the authors that the approach could potentially be generalized to other disease states and immunological phenotypes. A further reported finding was that TCR beta sequences accurately predicted the HLA-A and HLA-B alleles for most subjects in the first cohort. The study gave a list of over 150 TCR beta chains associated with cytomegalovirus. In a later genetic analysis, fewer N-insertions in productive TCRs were reported among donors in an Asian-associated ancestry cluster than the 666-donor mean. V-gene and J-gene trimming of TCR beta chains was associated with a missense DCLRE1C variant in a later genetic analysis, and the association was replicated in an independent cohort. A later analysis reported that several top co-occurrence clusters appeared linked to parvovirus B19, influenza, CMV and Epstein-Barr virus. Because some donors lacked HLA typing at each locus, the association tests relied only on the typed subset. The only immune exposure information available for the cohort was CMV serostatus. According to a later analysis, most CMV-associated TCR beta chains appeared to be HLA-restricted, and the HLA associations seemed to be driven largely by CMV exposure. Because counts were too low, roughly 18 rarely observed V segments, including chromosome 9 orphons, were left out of the earlier analysis of 587 of the donors. In this cohort, only TCR beta chains were sequenced, and detectable features were limited by the absence of alpha or paired-chain data. A later analysis found that HLA-associated TCR beta chains were more clonally expanded and had lower generation probabilities than equally common non-associated chains. Cytomegalovirus status was reported to be diagnosed by the classifier with high specificity and sensitivity in both the original and validation cohorts. Roughly uniform sequencing depth across donors was assumed in presence/absence analyses, although this assumption may not hold. A cluster of highly shared sequence variants was judged likely to represent a technical artifact of the sequencing pipeline. When HLA alleles, especially DR and DQ, strongly co-occurred, attributing TCR associations to individual alleles was difficult. In vitro tests confirmed that a few of the cytomegalovirus-associated TCR beta chains recognize cytomegalovirus antigens. Across donors, most TCR sequences were observed very rarely, whereas some public TCRs were present in many individuals. In an earlier analysis of some 540 of the donors, most TCR beta V segments appeared in productive rearrangements about 87% or about 30% of the time, broadly matching IMGT annotations. Linkage disequilibrium might explain the correlated functional status among segregating V segments, but an unknown experimental factor could not be excluded. Specific HLA alleles were associated with over 15,000 TCR beta sequences at a false discovery rate of 0.05 in a later analysis. In a later analysis, TCR association rates were found to vary across HLA loci, with the most associated TCRs seen for DRB1 alleles and the fewest for HLA-C alleles.

The CDR3 starts with the cysteine, ends with the phenylalanine, and has 14 residues. Here the CDR3 DNA is all that survives: 42 bases in frame from base 1. As encoded in the germline V gene (reference sequence), CDR1 is MNHEY while CDR2 is SMNVEV. V was cut back by 2 bases and J by 4 bases, leaving a gap of 9 bases between them. Library generation was performed with the immunoSEQ multiplex PCR assay. A mixture of 60 forward primers for TCR Vbeta segments and 13 reverse primers for TCR Jbeta segments was used in the multiplex PCR. The CDR3 region of rearranged TCR beta genes was amplified from genomic DNA by a multiplex PCR assay. On the Illumina HiSeq System, the amplified TCR beta libraries were sequenced as 87-base-pair reads. On the study's bioinformatics: Across the 670 or so repertoires, a later analysis counted 80 million or so unique TCR beta chains, about 10 million of which were shared by at least two donors. Raw reads were error-corrected and collapsed into unique sequences by a nearest-neighbor algorithm in which closely related sequences were merged to remove PCR and sequencing errors. V, D and J gene segments were assigned by aligning CDR3 sequences to IMGT reference sequences. For a sequence to be retained, a match of at least six nucleotides was required to both a V gene segment and a J gene segment. A rearrangement counted as productive if the CDR3 had no stop codons and remained in frame with V and J, and every other rearrangement counted as non-productive. Following IMGT convention, CDR3 was defined as the stretch from the second conserved V-encoded cysteine up to the conserved J-encoded phenylalanine. In an earlier analysis of just under 600 of the donors, sequences lacking an unambiguous match to a single V gene segment were excluded. In an earlier analysis of 450 to 700 of the donors, V segments were called functional above 56.7% productive rearrangements and were called segregating when the between-donor standard deviation exceeded 5%. A statistical classification framework was built for diagnosing cytomegalovirus status from the catalog of TCR beta chain sequences. A later analysis assigned V and J genes by comparing TCR nucleotide sequences with IMGT/GENE-DB human TR gene sequences. In a later analysis, CDR3 sequences and most-parsimonious VDJ recombination scenarios were assigned using the TCRdist pipeline. In a later analysis, each TCR beta chain was defined by its CDR3 amino acid sequence together with its V-gene family, and reads lacking a unique V-gene family were excluded. To address suspected cross-contamination and a sequencing artifact, a later analysis removed approximately 590 highly shared, low-generation-probability nucleotide sequences. A later analysis calculated a clonal expansion index for each public chain from normalized within-repertoire ranks of inferred template counts. Generation probabilities in a later analysis came from a VDJ recombination model fitted to out-of-frame rearrangements, and those results were checked against IGoR. Hypergeometric tests were used in a later analysis to score TCR-TCR, TCR-HLA and TCR-CMV co-occurrence, with a repertoire-size bias correction applied to the TCR pairs. To estimate false discovery rates, a later analysis permuted the HLA or CMV assignments 20 times. A later analysis grouped co-occurring TCRs with DBSCAN, adding TCRdist sequence similarity when clustering within HLA-allele-positive subsets. For co-occurrence clustering, repertoires with fewer than 30,000 or more than 120,000 public chains were excluded, along with roughly 5 repertoires with anomalous nucleotide sharing. TCRdb carries this immuneACCESS record with in-frame sequences only. Its versions omit some clonotypes, under half of them owing to an unresolved V gene in the studies checked, with the rest unexplained. V, J and clone size are those of that table, while D and trimming were read from the DNA. The sample table records about 130,000 clones; 75% to 90% of these occur just once. The ten top clones hold under 6% of the sample.

On this clone: Its antigen is currently not known. No base quality information exists; no much larger clone differs at one position.

The cohort was made up of under 800 healthy bone marrow donors. Cohort members were all nominally healthy when sampled, although unrecorded immune exposures were likely present. The donor was CMV seropositive and was included in the group of 300 or so seropositive cohort members. Every donor gave a peripheral blood sample, and the peripheral blood mononuclear cells from that sample were used for TCR beta sequencing. The Qiagen DNeasy Blood Extraction Kit was used to extract genomic DNA from the blood cell samples. The receptor was derived from a woman aged 40 to 50 in good health and CMV-seropositive. Sequenced: PBMCs. In this chain, TRBV27 is recombined with TRBJ1-3; matching of 5 bases hints at TRBD1 as the D gene. The CDR3 protein is CASSLGGYGNTIYF. The nucleotides read TGTGCCAGCAGTTTAGGGGGGTACGGAAACACCATATATTTT.